This T cell receptor (beta chain) was documented in a study of T cells in women clearing cervical HPV infection. Across the study: Controls' single incident HPV16 infection cleared within 12 months without precancer.

As to this clone: Antigen specificity is unknown. The read ends 3 residues early relative to the CDR3; the germline J gene fills the gap.

The CDR3 consists of 13 residues. CDR1 is SGHAT, CDR2 FQNNGV, per germline. V was cut by 5 bases and J by 3 bases, with 10 bases left in between. Libraries were prepared by immunoSEQ multiplex PCR; TCRdb keeps only in-frame clonotypes and omits some of them. This table lists tens of thousands of clones. Study findings and constraints: TRBV6-7 relative abundance averaged approximately 0.1% in cases and 0.15% to 0.2% in controls. Richness differences could reflect unmeasured T-cell content per sample.

The chain combines TRBV11-2 with TRBJ1-1; D is unclear. The source is a woman aged 18-70 years with a cervical HPV16 infection that either progressed to CIN3+ or cleared (not recorded which). The sequencing sample was made of blood buffy coat. The sequenced CDR3 bases are TGTGCCAGCAGCCCTTCGGCGGACACTGAA. Translated: CASSPSADTE. The entire CDR3 protein is CASSPSADTEAFF. Drawing the rest from reference TRBV11-2 and TRBJ1-1, the complete variable domain is EAGVAQSPRYKIIEKRQSVAFWCNPISGHATLYWYQQILGQGPKLLIQFQNNGVVDDSQLPKDRFSAERLKGVDSTLKIQPAKLEDSAVYLCASSPSADTEAFFGQGTRLTVV.